This record concerns one T cell receptor beta chain sequence. Its binding antigen is unknown. No base qualities exist here, and no much larger clone lies one base off it. TCRbeta CDR3 regions were amplified from genomic DNA by means of the immunoSEQ Assay, a bias-controlled multiplex PCR. The study's processing was this. The number of nucleated cells in each sample was estimated from the amplification of reference gene primers within the assay. To quantify the absolute abundance of each unique TCRbeta CDR3 rearrangement, sequence reads were collapsed and filtered. For each sample, productive Simpson clonality was calculated as the square root of Simpson's diversity index across productive rearrangements. TCRdb carries this immuneACCESS record with in-frame sequences only. Its versions omit some clonotypes, under half of them owing to an unresolved V gene in the studies checked, with the rest unexplained. That table furnishes V, J and clone size, whereas the DNA furnished D and trimming. In this sample the table shows approximately 470,000 clones, 80% to 90% of which occur a single time. The ten largest clones add up to approximately 2.9% of the sample.

This sample is drawn from a study of blood T cell repertoires in COVID-19 (dated by TCRdb to 2019 to 2021). Concerning the study at large: Samples covering the acute and convalescent phases of COVID-19 were provided by collaborators in the United States, Italy and Spain. Where available, HLA class I and class II types were obtained from metadata supplied by the sample provider rather than from assay-based typing. Samples came from the ongoing ImmuneRACE study (first 160 participants) plus 1,254 subjects from 6 global collaborators. A freely available public database, intended as a resource for researchers studying the immune response to SARS-CoV-2, is where the repertoires were released. The sample metadata nearly always contained a de-identified subject ID, COVID-19 status, age in years and sex. The material from the prospective study consisted of cDNA or gDNA derived from T cells, B-cell-depleted T cells, or PBMCs. Deeply sampled blood TCRbeta repertoires from subjects exposed to, actively infected with, or recovered from COVID-19 were included in the dataset. Broad study findings and their caveats: Clinical and demographic metadata were provided uncurated, with the amount varying by source and participant.

Collaborating institutions collected whole blood in K2EDTA tubes following their own protocols. For TCRbeta analysis, collaborators shipped samples as frozen whole blood, isolated PBMCs, or DNA extracted from either of those sample types. The TCR sequence derives from a human donor in a cohort sampled during active COVID-19. The sequencing sample was made of peripheral blood.

The CDR3: CASSLAEFAQYF. In nucleotide form, the sequence is TGTGCCAGCAGCTTAGCGGAGTTCGCGCAGTATTTT. This chain joins TRBV11-2 to TRBJ2-3; the D gene identity is not certain. According to the germline V gene, CDR1 reads SGHAT and CDR2 reads FQNNGV. V gives up 1 base and J gives up 10 bases, and the segment between their germline ends measures 9 bases. The cysteine opens and the phenylalanine closes a CDR3 of 12 amino acids. Only the CDR3 DNA stays, 36 bases, in frame from base 1.